This T cell receptor beta chain stems from a study of blood T cells in healthy people across ages. General study findings and limits: Age brought a roughly linear fall in TCR beta diversity measured per million T cells. The study lacked donor CMV status, which possibly confounded expanded clonotype changes. Diversity figures based on one million T cells were deemed too low.

Germline lookup yields CDR1 DFQATT and CDR2 SNEGSKA (reference sequence). With 1 base removed from V and 2 bases from J, the gap between germline ends came to 19 bases. The CDR3 loop spans 17 amino acids. Comments on this clonotype: No antigen is known for it.

The second PCR ran 7 to 11 cycles with a sample-barcoded 5' primer and J-beta primers. The authors tagged each cDNA molecule using a template-switch adaptor with 12 random nucleotides. TCRdb ran MiXCR on the 5' RACE reads and lists one entry per CDR3 protein. The sample shows over 600,000 distinct CDR3 sequences, 40% to 45% of them seen only once. The rearrangement uses TRBV20-1 and TRBJ2-3; possibly TRBD1 or TRBD2 for D (5 bases each). Sequenced material: blood. This TCR was sampled from a man aged 80 or over in good health. The CDR3 bases are TGCAGTGCTAGAGGCCAGGGAGCCGGGGTGGTCACAGATACGCAGTATTTT. It is translated as CSARGQGAGVVTDTQYF.